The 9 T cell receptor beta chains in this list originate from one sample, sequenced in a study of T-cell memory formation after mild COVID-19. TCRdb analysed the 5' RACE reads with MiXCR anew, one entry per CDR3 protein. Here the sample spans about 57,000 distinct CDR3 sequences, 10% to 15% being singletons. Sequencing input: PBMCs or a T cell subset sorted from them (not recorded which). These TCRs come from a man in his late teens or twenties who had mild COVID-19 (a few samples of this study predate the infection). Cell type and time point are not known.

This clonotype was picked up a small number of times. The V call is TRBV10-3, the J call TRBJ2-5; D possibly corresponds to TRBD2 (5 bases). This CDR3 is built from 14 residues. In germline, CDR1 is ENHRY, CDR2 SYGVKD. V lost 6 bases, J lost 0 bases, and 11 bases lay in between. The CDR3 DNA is TGTGCCATCAGGGGAGAGGGTTACCAAGAGACCCAGTACTTC. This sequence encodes CAIRGEGYQETQYF.

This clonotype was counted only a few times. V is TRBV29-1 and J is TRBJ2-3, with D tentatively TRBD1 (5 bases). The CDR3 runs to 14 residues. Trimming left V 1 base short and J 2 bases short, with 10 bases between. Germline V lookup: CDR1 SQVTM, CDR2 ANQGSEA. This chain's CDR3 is CSVEARTYTDTQYF. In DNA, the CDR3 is TGCAGCGTTGAAGCGCGGACATACACAGATACGCAGTATTTT.

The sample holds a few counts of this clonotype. Here the CDR3 DNA reads TGCAGTGTTACTCACGGGGGTGATACGCAGTATTTT. It codes for CSVTHGGDTQYF. This sequence joins TRBV20-1 and TRBJ2-3; possibly TRBD2 for D (6 bases). V was shortened by 7 bases and J by 6 bases, with 14 bases between the two germline ends. The V gene's germline CDR1 is DFQATT and CDR2 SNEGSKA (reference sequence). This CDR3 is built from 12 residues.

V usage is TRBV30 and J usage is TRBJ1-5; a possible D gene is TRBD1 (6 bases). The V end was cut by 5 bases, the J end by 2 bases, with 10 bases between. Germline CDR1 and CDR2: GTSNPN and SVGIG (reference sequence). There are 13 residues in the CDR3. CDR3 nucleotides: TGTGCCTGGGCCCGACAGGGCAATCAGCCCCAGCATTTT. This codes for CAWARQGNQPQHF.

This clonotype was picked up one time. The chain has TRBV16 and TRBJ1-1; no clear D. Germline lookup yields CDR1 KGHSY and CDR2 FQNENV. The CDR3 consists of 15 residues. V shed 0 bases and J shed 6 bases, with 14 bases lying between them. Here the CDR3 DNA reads TGTGCCAGCAGCCAATCGGGATCGGGGTTCGCTGAAGCTTTCTTT. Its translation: CASSQSGSGFAEAFF. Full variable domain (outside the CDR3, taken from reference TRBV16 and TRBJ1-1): GEEVAQTPKHLVRGEGQKAKLYCAPIKGHSYVFWYQQVLKNEFKFLISFQNENVFDETGMPKERFSAKCLPNSPCSLEIQATKLEDSAVYFCASSQSGSGFAEAFFGQGTRLTVV.

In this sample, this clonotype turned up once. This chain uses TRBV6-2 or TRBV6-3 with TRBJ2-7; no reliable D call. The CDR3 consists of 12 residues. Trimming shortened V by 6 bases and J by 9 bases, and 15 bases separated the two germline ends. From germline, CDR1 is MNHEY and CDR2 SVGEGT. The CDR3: CASSSDSLRQYF. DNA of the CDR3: TGTGCCAGCAGCAGCGACTCCCTCAGGCAGTACTTC.

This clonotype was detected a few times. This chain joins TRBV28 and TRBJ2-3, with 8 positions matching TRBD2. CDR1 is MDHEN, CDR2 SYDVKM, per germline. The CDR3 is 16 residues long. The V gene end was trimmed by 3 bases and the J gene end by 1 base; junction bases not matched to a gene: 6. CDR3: CASSLGSAGGTDTQYF. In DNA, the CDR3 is TGTGCCAGCAGTTTGGGGTCAGCGGGGGGCACAGATACGCAGTATTTT.

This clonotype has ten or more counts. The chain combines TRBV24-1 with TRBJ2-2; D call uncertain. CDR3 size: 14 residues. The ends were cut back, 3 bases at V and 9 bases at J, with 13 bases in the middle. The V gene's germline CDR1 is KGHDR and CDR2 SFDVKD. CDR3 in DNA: TGTGCCACCAGTGATCCCGGGTCCCGGAGGGAGCTGTTTTTT. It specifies CATSDPGSRRELFF.

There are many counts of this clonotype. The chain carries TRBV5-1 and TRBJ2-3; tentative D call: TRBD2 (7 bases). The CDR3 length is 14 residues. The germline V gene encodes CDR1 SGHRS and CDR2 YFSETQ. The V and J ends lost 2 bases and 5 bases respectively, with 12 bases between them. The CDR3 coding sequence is TGCGCCAGCAGCTTAGGGGGGGCCCAAGATACGCAGTATTTT. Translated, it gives CASSLGGAQDTQYF.